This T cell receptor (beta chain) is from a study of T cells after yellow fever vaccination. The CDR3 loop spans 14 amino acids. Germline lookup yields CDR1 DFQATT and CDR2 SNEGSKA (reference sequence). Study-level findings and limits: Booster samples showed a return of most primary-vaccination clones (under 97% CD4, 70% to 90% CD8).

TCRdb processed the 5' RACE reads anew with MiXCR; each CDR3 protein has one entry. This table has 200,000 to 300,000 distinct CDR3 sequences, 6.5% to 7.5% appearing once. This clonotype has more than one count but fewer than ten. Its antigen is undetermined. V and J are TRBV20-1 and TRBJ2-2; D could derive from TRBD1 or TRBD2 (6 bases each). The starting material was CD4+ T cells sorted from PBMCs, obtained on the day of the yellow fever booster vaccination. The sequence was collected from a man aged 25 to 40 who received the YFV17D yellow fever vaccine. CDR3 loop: CGLQGGGGTGELFF. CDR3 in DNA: TGCGGCCTTCAAGGTGGAGGGGGCACCGGGGAGCTGTTTTTT.